These T cell receptor beta chains were read from a single sample in a study of blood T cell repertoires in COVID-19. The repertoire was sequenced with immunoSEQ multiplex PCR; TCRdb's copy has only in-frame clones and lacks some. The sample has 150,000 or so clones; around 88% are singletons. The sample taken for sequencing was peripheral blood. The source of these receptors is a man aged 50-59 years with acute or convalescent COVID-19. Both conserved end residues are part of each CDR3. The D gene is left open where the match is weak. Size is stated for part of the rows, as once, few or many counts, or as a class when the clone is expanded.

J: TRBJ1-3; size: once; V: TRBV14; D: .; DNA: TGTGCCAGCAGCCAAGAAGAACAGGTCCCCATATATTTT; CDR3: CASSQEEQVPIYF
J: TRBJ1-6; size: once; V: TRBV18; D: TRBD1; DNA: TGTGCCAGCTCAATAACAGGGGGCGGGACTGATTCACCCCTCCACTTT; CDR3: CASSITGGGTDSPLHF
J: TRBJ1-6; size: .; V: TRBV27; D: .; DNA: TGTGCCAGCAGTTTATCGCTGGGGGGGGACTCACCCCTCCACTTT; CDR3: CASSLSLGGDSPLHF
J: TRBJ2-7; size: .; V: TRBV30; D: TRBD1; DNA: TGTGCCTCCTGGGACAGGATCACCTACGAGCAGTACTTC; CDR3: CASWDRITYEQYF
J: TRBJ1-2; size: .; V: TRBV3-1/TRBV3-2; D: .; DNA: TGTGCCAGCAGCCAAGAGCGATCTGGCTACACCTTC; CDR3: CASSQERSGYTF
J: TRBJ1-3; size: .; V: TRBV28; D: .; DNA: TGTGCCAGCAGTTCCGGGACAAGCGGAAACACCATATATTTT; CDR3: CASSSGTSGNTIYF
J: TRBJ2-7; size: .; V: TRBV5-8; D: TRBD2; DNA: TGTGCCAGCAGCTTAACCGGGACTAGCGCATACGAGCAGTACTTC; CDR3: CASSLTGTSAYEQYF
J: TRBJ2-1; size: once; V: TRBV7-9; D: TRBD1; DNA: TGTGCCAGCAGCTCGCAGGGGGCCGACTACAATGAGCAGTTCTTC; CDR3: CASSSQGADYNEQFF
J: TRBJ2-7; size: .; V: TRBV5-4; D: .; DNA: TGTGCCAGCAGCTTGGACGCGGGACCCGTAGAGCAGTACTTC; CDR3: CASSLDAGPVEQYF
J: TRBJ1-1; size: once; V: TRBV5-1; D: TRBD1; DNA: TGCGCCAGCAGCTCGGGAAAGGGACAGGGTAACACTGAAGCTTTCTTT; CDR3: CASSSGKGQGNTEAFF
J: TRBJ1-2; size: .; V: TRBV7-6; D: TRBD1; DNA: TGTGCCAGCAGCTTAACGGACAGGGATAACTATGGCTACACCTTC; CDR3: CASSLTDRDNYGYTF
J: TRBJ2-1; size: .; V: TRBV5-1; D: TRBD2; DNA: TGCGCCAGCAGCTTGTGGACTAGCGGGGGCGCTGAGCAGTTCTTC; CDR3: CASSLWTSGGAEQFF